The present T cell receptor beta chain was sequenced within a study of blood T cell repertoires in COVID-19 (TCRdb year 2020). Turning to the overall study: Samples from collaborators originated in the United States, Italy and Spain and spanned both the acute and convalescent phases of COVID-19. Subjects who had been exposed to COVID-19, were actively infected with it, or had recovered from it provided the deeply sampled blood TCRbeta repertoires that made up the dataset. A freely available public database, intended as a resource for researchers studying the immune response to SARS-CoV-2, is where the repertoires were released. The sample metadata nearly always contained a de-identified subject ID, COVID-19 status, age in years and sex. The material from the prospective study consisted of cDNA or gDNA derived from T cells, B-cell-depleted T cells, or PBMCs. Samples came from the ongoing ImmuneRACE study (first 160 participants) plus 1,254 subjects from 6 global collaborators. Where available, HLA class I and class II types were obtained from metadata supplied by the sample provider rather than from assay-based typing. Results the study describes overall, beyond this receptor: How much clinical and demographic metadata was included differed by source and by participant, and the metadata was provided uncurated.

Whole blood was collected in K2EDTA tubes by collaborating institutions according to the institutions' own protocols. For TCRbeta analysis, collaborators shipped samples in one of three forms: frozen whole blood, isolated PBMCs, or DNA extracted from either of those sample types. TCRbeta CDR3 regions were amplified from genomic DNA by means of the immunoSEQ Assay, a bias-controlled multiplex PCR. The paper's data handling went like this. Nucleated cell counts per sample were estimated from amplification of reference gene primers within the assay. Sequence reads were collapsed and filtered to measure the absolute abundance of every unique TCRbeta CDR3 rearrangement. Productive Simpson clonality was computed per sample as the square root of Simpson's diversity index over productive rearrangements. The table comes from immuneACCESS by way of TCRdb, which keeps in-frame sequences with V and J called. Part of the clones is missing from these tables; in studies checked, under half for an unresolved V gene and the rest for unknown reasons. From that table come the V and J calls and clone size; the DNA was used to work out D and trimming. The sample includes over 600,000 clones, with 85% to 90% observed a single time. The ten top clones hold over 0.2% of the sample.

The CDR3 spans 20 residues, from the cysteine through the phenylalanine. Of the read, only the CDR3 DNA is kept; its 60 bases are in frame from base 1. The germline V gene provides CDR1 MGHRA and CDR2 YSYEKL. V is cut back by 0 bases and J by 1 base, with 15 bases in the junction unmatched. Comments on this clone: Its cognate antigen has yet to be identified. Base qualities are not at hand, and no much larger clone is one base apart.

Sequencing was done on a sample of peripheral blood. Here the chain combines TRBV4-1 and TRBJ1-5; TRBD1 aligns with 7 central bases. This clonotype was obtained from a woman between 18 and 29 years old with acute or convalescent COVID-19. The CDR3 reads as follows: CASSQEQLAQGVLSNQPQHF. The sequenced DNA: TGCGCCAGCAGCCAAGAGCAATTGGCGCAGGGGGTTCTGAGCAATCAGCCCCAGCATTTT.